Here is one T cell receptor (beta chain) with its context. Its antigen remains unknown. When replicate PCRs were run on sorted subsets, they used about 220 ng DNA, about 30,000 T cell genomes. Here immunoSEQ multiplex PCR was the method, and the copy in TCRdb shows in-frame clones only, minus some. The sample yields around 320,000 clones, roughly 84% seen once. Germline CDR1 is ENHRY and CDR2 is SYGVKD. Deletions cut 7 bases from V and 4 bases from J, with 11 bases between. The CDR3 totals 13 residues. The data were taken from a study of shared clonotypes between healthy human individuals. Overall study: Per donor, three plates held CD4 naive cells, three held CD4 memory, two held CD8 naive and one held CD8 memory. Study conclusions and caveats: Sorted-subset sequencing, rarefaction showed, was incomplete despite large depth.

Combination of CD45RO+ cells with CCR7-negative CD45RA+ TemRA cells was used for CD8 memory. The receptor was isolated from a young man in good health. This chain uses TRBV10-3 with TRBJ2-1; D is uncertain. What was sequenced was memory CD8+ T cells sorted from blood. Subset: CD45RO+ cells pooled with CCR7-negative TemRA cells. Written as DNA, the CDR3 is TGTGCCATCACTTCCCGAGAGTACAATGAGCAGTTCTTC. It encodes CAITSREYNEQFF.